This entry is about one TCR beta chain. Per the original data handling: Nucleated cell number was recorded as an estimate derived from reference gene primer amplification. Method: immunoSEQ multiplex PCR; TCRdb's copy keeps in-frame clones and lacks some. V and J calls and clone size are those listed in that table; D and trimming were worked out from the DNA. The table records more than 150,000 clones, around 84% of them present only once. This specimen belongs to a study of blood T cell repertoires in COVID-19. Looking at the study overall: The study drew acute and convalescent COVID-19 samples from the United States, Italy and Spain. T cells, B-cell-depleted T cells, or PBMCs provided the cDNA or gDNA that served as material.

Trimming at V came to 4 bases and at J to 2 bases, leaving 9 bases not matched to a gene. The CDR3 is 17 amino acids. Germline CDR1 reads MNHEY; CDR2 reads SVGEGT. The chain carries TRBV6-2 or TRBV6-3 and TRBJ2-1, with 9 bases aligning to TRBD2. What was sequenced was peripheral blood. The receptor was isolated from a woman aged 45 to 65 with acute or convalescent COVID-19. Here the CDR3 reads CASSSLLAGPPYNEQFF. Here the CDR3 DNA reads TGTGCCAGCAGTTCCCTACTAGCGGGTCCCCCCTACAATGAGCAGTTCTTC.